A single sample is the source of the 21 T cell receptor beta chains below, sequenced in a study of OX40 agonist ivuxolimab in advanced cancers. Using immunoSEQ multiplex PCR, the repertoire was profiled, and TCRdb retains in-frame clones only, with some absent. The sample records 90,000 to 130,000 clones, under 95% being singletons. The specimen comprised CD4+ or CD8+ T cells sorted from blood, sampled in a trial of the OX40 agonist ivuxolimab. The receptor set was obtained from an adult with an advanced solid tumor such as melanoma, head and neck, liver or kidney cancer.

This clone came up once. This chain uses TRBV9 with TRBJ1-1; no clear D. Germline-derived CDR1 and CDR2 are SGDLS and YYNGEE. The CDR3 covers 13 residues. V lost 7 bases and J 1 base, leaving 11 bases between the germline ends. For the CDR3, the DNA is TGTGCCAGCGGAGTCGTAAGGAACACTGAAGCTTTCTTT. The encoded protein is CASGVVRNTEAFF.

The chain joins TRBV11-3 to TRBJ1-6, with 8 bases lining up with TRBD1. The CDR3 totals 14 residues. Trimming removed 1 base from V and 10 bases from J; junction bases left unmatched: 3. Germline CDR1 SGHNT, CDR2 YENEEA. The CDR3 DNA is TGTGCCAGCAGCTTAGGGACAGGGAGCTCACCCCTCCACTTT. It is translated as CASSLGTGSSPLHF.

V and J are TRBV27 and TRBJ2-5, with D tentatively TRBD1 (5 bases). This CDR3 has 14 residues. V was shortened by 3 bases and J by 5 bases, with 13 bases between the two germline ends. Per germline, CDR1 MNHEY and CDR2 SMNVEV (reference sequence). This CDR3 reads CASSFGRAHETQYF. The CDR3 bases are TGTGCCAGCAGTTTTGGCAGGGCTCATGAGACCCAGTACTTC.

The chain combines TRBV6-6 with TRBJ2-7; D not resolved. V was shortened by 6 bases and J by 6 bases, with 9 bases between the two germline ends. The CDR3 runs to 11 residues. CDR1 and CDR2 from the germline V gene are MNHNY and SVGAGI (reference sequence). The CDR3: CASSLVGEQYF. DNA of the CDR3: TGTGCCAGCAGCTTGGTGGGCGAGCAGTACTTC.

The V gene is TRBV5-5, the J gene TRBJ2-3; TRBD1 matches 8 bases. The CDR3 is made up of 17 amino acids. J gave up 1 base and V 2 bases, and 9 bases lay outside the gene matches. Germline CDR1 and CDR2: SGHKS and YYEKEE (reference sequence). CDR3 nucleotides: TGTGCCAGCAGCTTAGGTTCGACAGGGGTTGGCACAGATACGCAGTATTTT. This encodes CASSLGSTGVGTDTQYF.

The chain has TRBV5-1 and TRBJ1-4; D is ambiguous. Per germline, CDR1 SGHRS and CDR2 YFSETQ. The CDR3 covers 14 residues. Trimming left V 2 bases short and J 10 bases short, with 15 bases between. The CDR3 reads CASSFGSWGGKLFF. The CDR3 DNA is TGCGCCAGCAGCTTCGGGTCGTGGGGAGGAAAACTGTTTTTT.

The chain employs TRBV27 and TRBJ2-1; D may be TRBD1 or TRBD2 (6 bases each). The germline V and J ends were trimmed by 4 bases and 3 bases, with 16 bases remaining between them. CDR3 size: 16 residues. CDR1 and CDR2 from the germline V gene are MNHEY and SMNVEV (reference sequence). The DNA for the CDR3 is TGTGCCAGCAGTTGGCGTGGGGGCGGGGACTACAATGAGCAGTTCTTC. Protein: CASSWRGGGDYNEQFF.

In this sample, this clone turned up once. V and J are TRBV5-1 and TRBJ2-3, with TRBD2 as a possible D gene (5 bases). The CDR3 contains 15 residues. CDR1 is SGHRS and CDR2 is YFSETQ in the germline V gene. V lost 4 bases and J lost 2, with 14 bases in between. CDR3 nucleotides: TGCGCCAGCAGCACAAGCGGAGGACCCACAGATACGCAGTATTTT. This encodes CASSTSGGPTDTQYF.

V is TRBV18 and J is TRBJ2-2, with TRBD1 identical over 8 bases. The CDR3 is made up of 14 amino acids. Germline trimming cut 6 bases from V and 5 bases from J; bases unmatched to any gene: 5. Germline assignment: CDR1 KGHSH and CDR2 LQKENI. Written as DNA, the CDR3 is TGTGCCAGCTCGTCGGACAGGGTTACCGGGGAGCTGTTTTTT. The encoded protein is CASSSDRVTGELFF.

The chain carries TRBV6-5 and TRBJ2-1; D possibly matches TRBD1 or TRBD2 (5 bases each). The CDR3 consists of 11 residues. V was cut by 5 bases and J by 8 bases, with 7 bases left in between. In germline, CDR1 is MNHEY, CDR2 SVGAGI. The chain's CDR3 is CASSKGHEQFF. The CDR3 coding sequence is TGTGCCAGCAGTAAGGGACATGAGCAGTTCTTC.

The V gene is TRBV5-1, the J gene TRBJ2-5; no clear D gene. Between the trimmed V and J ends, which lost 0 bases and 3 bases, there was a span of 9 bases. Germline values: CDR1 SGHRS, CDR2 YFSETQ. There are 14 residues in the CDR3. The CDR3 sequence: CASSLGVIEETQYF. The CDR3 coding sequence is TGCGCCAGCAGCTTGGGAGTCATCGAAGAGACCCAGTACTTC.

In DNA, the CDR3 is TGTGCCAGCAGCCCGGGACAGGGCCTCCCGTTCGAGCAGTACTTC. Translation gives CASSPGQGLPFEQYF. This chain links TRBV14 with TRBJ2-7, with TRBD1 matching 9 bases. Germline trimming cut 4 bases from V and 6 bases from J; bases unmatched to any gene: 10. The CDR3 extends over 15 amino acids. Looked up from germline, CDR1 is SGHDN and CDR2 is FVKESK. Complete variable domain (other parts from reference TRBV14 and TRBJ2-7): EAGVTQFPSHSVIEKGQTVTLRCDPISGHDNLYWYRRVMGKEIKFLLHFVKESKQDESGMPNNRFLAERTGGTYSTLKVQPAELEDSGVYFCASSPGQGLPFEQYFGPGTRLTVT.

This chain links TRBV18 with TRBJ2-7; no reliable D call. The CDR3 runs 15 residues. Germline CDR1 and CDR2: KGHSH and LQKENI. Trimming took off 6 bases at V and 2 bases at J, with 17 bases between the two ends. The CDR3, as DNA: TGTGCCAGCTCTCTCGCGGCCGGTTTAGCCTACGAGCAGTACTTC. This translates into CASSLAAGLAYEQYF.

The rearrangement uses TRBV14 and TRBJ2-1; the match to TRBD2 covers 14 bases. The CDR3 is 18 amino acids. Germline loops: CDR1 SGHDN, CDR2 FVKESK. The trim removed 1 base at V and 10 bases at J, leaving 12 bases unmatched. The CDR3 loop is CASSQGGTSGSGRGEQFF. The CDR3, as DNA: TGTGCCAGCAGCCAAGGGGGGACTAGCGGGAGCGGCCGAGGGGAGCAGTTCTTC.

The chain is built from TRBV6-6 and TRBJ1-1; the D is unclear. The V end was cut by 4 bases, the J end by 3 bases, with 9 bases between. Per germline, CDR1 MNHNY and CDR2 SVGAGI (reference sequence). The CDR3 sequence is 13 residues long. The CDR3 DNA follows: TGTGCCAGCAGTTGGCGGGGAGACACTGAAGCTTTCTTT. Translating it yields CASSWRGDTEAFF.

The J gene is TRBJ2-3, the V gene TRBV6-1; the match to TRBD2 covers 11 bases. Germline assignment: CDR1 MNHNS and CDR2 SASEGT. Trimming at V came to 6 bases and at J to 2 bases, leaving 4 bases not matched to a gene. CDR3 length equals 15 residues. CDR3 bases: TGTGCCAGCAGAACTAGCGGGGGATTCACAGATACGCAGTATTTT. Its protein is CASRTSGGFTDTQYF.

CDR3 in DNA: TGTGCCAGCAGTAGGGGCTGGGTGACTGAAGCTTTCTTT. Encoded protein: CASSRGWVTEAFF. This chain joins TRBV6-5 and TRBJ1-1, with D perhaps matching TRBD1 (5 bases). V was clipped by 5 bases and J by 5 bases, with 12 bases between them. The CDR3 totals 13 residues. Germline V CDR1 and CDR2: MNHEY, SVGAGI.

The CDR3 region is CASIAIQRAEGEQYF. The CDR3 region has the DNA TGTGCCAGCATCGCCATTCAACGGGCGGAGGGTGAGCAGTACTTC. The rearrangement links TRBV6-1 to TRBJ2-7, with D maybe TRBD2 (6 bases). CDR3 length: 15 residues. Between the trimmed V and J ends, which lost 7 bases and 7 bases, there was a span of 23 bases. Germline-derived CDR1 and CDR2 are MNHNS and SASEGT.

CDR3 nucleotide sequence: TGTGCCAGCAGCTTAGCGGGGACGGTGAACACTGAAGCTTTCTTT. Its protein product is CASSLAGTVNTEAFF. The chain uses TRBV7-6 and TRBJ1-1, with D possibly TRBD1 on 5 matching bases. Germline CDR1 and CDR2: SGHVS and FNYEAQ. The CDR3 runs 15 residues. V gave up 0 bases and J gave up 0 bases, with 8 bases separating them.

The chain joins TRBV5-1 to TRBJ2-1; no reliable D call. The CDR3 totals 15 residues. Deletions cut 1 base from V and 4 bases from J, with 12 bases between. Germline V CDR1 and CDR2: SGHRS, YFSETQ. The CDR3: CASSLLQIEYNEQFF. Here the CDR3 DNA reads TGCGCCAGCAGCTTGTTGCAGATCGAATACAATGAGCAGTTCTTC.

This clone was seen just once. The chain links TRBV10-3 to TRBJ1-1, with TRBD1 matching 7 bases. The V and J ends lost 0 bases and 3 bases, in that order; junction bases with no gene match: 4. The germline gives CDR1 ENHRY, CDR2 SYGVKD. The CDR3 runs to 15 residues. CDR3 sequence: CAISESGTGDTEAFF. Here the CDR3 DNA reads TGTGCCATCAGTGAGTCGGGAACAGGGGACACTGAAGCTTTCTTT.